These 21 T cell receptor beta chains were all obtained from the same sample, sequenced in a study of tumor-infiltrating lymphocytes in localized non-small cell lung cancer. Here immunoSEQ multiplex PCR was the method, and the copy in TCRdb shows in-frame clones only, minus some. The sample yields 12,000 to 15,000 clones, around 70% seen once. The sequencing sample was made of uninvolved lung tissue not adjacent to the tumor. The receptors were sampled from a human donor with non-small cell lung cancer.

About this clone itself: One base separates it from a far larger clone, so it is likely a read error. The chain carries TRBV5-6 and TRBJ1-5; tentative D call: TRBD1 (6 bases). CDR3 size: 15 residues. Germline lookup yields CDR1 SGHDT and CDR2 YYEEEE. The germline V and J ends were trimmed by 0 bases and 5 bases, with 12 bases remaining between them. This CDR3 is CASSLGWGADQPQHF. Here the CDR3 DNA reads TGTGCCAGCAGCTTGGGATGGGGGGCGGATCAGCCCCAGCATTTT.

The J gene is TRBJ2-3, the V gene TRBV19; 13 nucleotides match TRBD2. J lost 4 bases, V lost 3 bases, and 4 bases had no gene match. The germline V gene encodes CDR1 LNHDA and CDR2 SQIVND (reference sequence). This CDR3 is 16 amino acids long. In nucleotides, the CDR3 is TGTGCCAGTAGTATGAGGACTAGCGGGAGCGCAGATACGCAGTATTTT. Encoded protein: CASSMRTSGSADTQYF.

The CDR3 loop reads CASSRGGNTEAFF. CDR3 coding DNA: TGTGCCAGCAGTCGGGGGGGGAACACTGAAGCTTTCTTT. J is TRBJ1-1 and V is TRBV6-5; D might be TRBD1 (5 bases). The CDR3 contains 13 residues. With 5 bases removed from V and 1 base from J, the gap between germline ends came to 8 bases. Germline assignment: CDR1 MNHEY and CDR2 SVGAGI.

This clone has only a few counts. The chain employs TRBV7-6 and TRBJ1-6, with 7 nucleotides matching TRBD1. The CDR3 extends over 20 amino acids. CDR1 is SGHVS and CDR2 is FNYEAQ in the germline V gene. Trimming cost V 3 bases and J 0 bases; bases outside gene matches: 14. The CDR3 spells CASSLDSTGFPSSYNSPLHF. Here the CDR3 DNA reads TGTGCCAGCAGCTTGGACTCGACAGGGTTCCCCAGCTCCTATAATTCACCCCTCCACTTT.

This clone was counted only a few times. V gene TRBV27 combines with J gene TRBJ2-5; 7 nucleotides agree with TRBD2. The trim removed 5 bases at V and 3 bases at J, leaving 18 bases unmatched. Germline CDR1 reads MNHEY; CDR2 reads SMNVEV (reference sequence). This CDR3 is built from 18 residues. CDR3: CASSPTSATPSGKETQYF. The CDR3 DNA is TGTGCCAGCAGTCCAACTAGCGCTACACCCTCTGGGAAAGAGACCCAGTACTTC.

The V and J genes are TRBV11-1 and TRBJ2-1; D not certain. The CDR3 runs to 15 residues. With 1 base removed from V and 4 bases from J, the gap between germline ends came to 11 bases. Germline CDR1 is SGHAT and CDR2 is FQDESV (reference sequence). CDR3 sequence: CASSLVLLSYNEQFF. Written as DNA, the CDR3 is TGTGCCAGCAGCTTAGTGTTGTTGTCTTACAATGAGCAGTTCTTC.

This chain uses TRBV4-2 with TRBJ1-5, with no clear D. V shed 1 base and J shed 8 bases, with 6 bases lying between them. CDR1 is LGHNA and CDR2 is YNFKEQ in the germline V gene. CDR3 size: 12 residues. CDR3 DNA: TGTGCCAGCAGCCAAGTGAATGAGCCCCAGCATTTT. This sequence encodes CASSQVNEPQHF.

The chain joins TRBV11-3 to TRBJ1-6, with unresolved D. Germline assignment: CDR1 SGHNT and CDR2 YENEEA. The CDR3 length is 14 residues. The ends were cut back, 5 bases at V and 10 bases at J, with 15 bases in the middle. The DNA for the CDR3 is TGTGCCAGCAGCCAAAACGGACTAACCTCACCCCTCCACTTT. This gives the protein CASSQNGLTSPLHF. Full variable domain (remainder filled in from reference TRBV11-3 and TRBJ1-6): EAGVVQSPRYKIIEKKQPVAFWCNPISGHNTLYWYLQNLGQGPELLIRYENEEAVDDSQLPKDRFSAERLKGVDSTLKIQPAELGDSAVYLCASSQNGLTSPLHFGNGTRLTVT.

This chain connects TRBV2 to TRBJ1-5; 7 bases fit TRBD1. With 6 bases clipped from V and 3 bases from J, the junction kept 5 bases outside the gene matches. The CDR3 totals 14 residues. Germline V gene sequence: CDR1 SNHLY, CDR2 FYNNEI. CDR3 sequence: CASSLGQPNQPQHF. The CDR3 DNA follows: TGTGCCAGCAGCCTGGGACAGCCCAATCAGCCCCAGCATTTT.

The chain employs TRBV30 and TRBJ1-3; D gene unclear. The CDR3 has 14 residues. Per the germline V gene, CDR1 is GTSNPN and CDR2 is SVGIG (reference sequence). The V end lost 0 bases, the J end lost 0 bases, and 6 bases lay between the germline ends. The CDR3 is CAWSVSTSGNTIYF. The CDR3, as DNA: TGTGCCTGGAGTGTATCTACCTCTGGAAACACCATATATTTT.

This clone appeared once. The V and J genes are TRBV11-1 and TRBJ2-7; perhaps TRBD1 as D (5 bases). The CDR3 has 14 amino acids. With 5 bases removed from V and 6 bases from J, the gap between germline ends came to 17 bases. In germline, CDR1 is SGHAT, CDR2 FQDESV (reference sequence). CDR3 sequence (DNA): TGTGCCAGCAGCCACAAGGTCCCAAGGGGCGAGCAGTACTTC. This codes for CASSHKVPRGEQYF.

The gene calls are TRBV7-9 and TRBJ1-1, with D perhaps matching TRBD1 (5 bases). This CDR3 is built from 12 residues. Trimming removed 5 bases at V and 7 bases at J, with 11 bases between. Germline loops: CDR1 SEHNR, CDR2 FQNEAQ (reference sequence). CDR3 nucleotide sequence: TGTGCCAGCAGCCCTAGGGGTTTTGAAGCTTTCTTT. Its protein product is CASSPRGFEAFF.

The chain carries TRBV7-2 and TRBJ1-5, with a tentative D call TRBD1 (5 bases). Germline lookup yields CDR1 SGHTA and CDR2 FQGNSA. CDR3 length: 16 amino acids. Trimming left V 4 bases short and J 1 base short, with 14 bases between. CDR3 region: CASSSQAGISNQPQHF. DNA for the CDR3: TGTGCCAGCAGCTCACAGGCAGGGATAAGCAATCAGCCCCAGCATTTT.

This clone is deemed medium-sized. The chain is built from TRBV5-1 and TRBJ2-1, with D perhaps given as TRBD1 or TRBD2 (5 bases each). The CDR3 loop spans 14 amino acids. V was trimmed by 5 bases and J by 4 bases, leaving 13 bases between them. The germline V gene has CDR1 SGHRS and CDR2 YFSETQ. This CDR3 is CASSIRDQYNEQFF. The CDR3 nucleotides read TGCGCCAGCAGTATCCGGGACCAGTACAATGAGCAGTTCTTC.

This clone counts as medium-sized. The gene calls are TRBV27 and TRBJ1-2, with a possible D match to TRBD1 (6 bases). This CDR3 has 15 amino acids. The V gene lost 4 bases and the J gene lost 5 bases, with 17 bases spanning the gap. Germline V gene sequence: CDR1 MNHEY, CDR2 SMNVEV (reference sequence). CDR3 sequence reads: CASSSYREGNYGYTF. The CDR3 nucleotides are TGTGCCAGCAGTTCATACAGGGAGGGGAATTATGGCTACACCTTC.

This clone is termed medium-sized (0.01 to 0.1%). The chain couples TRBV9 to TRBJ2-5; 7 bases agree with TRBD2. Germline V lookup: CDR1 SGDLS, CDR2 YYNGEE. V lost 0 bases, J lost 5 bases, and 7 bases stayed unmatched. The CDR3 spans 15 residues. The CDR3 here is CASSVAGGTKETQYF. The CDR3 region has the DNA TGTGCCAGCAGCGTAGCGGGAGGTACGAAGGAGACCCAGTACTTC.

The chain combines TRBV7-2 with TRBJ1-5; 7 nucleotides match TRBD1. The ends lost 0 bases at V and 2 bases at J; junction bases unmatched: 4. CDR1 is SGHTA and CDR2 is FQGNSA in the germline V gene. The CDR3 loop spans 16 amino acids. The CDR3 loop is CASSLAGGFGNQPQHF. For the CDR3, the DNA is TGTGCCAGCAGCTTAGCAGGGGGCTTTGGCAATCAGCCCCAGCATTTT.

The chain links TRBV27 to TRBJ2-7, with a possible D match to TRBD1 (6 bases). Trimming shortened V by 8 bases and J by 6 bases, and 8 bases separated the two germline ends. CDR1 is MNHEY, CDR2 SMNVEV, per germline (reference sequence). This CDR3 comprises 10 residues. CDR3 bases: TGTGCCAGCGGACAGTTCGAGCAGTACTTC. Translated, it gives CASGQFEQYF.

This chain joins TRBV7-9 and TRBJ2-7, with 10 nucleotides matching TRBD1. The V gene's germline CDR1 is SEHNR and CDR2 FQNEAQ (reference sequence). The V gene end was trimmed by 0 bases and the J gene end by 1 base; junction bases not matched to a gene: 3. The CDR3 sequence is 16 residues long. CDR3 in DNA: TGTGCCAGCAGCTTAGCGGGGGGACAGGGGTCCTACGAGCAGTACTTC. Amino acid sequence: CASSLAGGQGSYEQYF.

The CDR3 protein is CASSFLGPKTSGSLPDTQYF. CDR3 nucleotide sequence: TGTGCCAGCAGCTTTTTAGGACCGAAGACTAGCGGGAGTCTTCCAGATACGCAGTATTTT. The genes are TRBV7-3 and TRBJ2-3, with TRBD2 identical over 12 bases. This CDR3 has 20 amino acids. The trim removed 3 bases at V and 4 bases at J, leaving 17 bases unmatched. Germline CDR1 and CDR2: SGHTA and FQGTGA.

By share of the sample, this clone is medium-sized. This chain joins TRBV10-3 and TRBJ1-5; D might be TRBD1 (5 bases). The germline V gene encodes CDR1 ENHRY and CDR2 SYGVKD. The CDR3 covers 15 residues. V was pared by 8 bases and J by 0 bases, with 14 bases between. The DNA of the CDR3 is TGTGCCATCGAGGAGGGGAGGAATAGCAATCAGCCCCAGCATTTT. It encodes CAIEEGRNSNQPQHF.